A single sample gave rise to the 8 T cell receptor beta chains below, sequenced in a study of cytomegalovirus exposure and HLA in healthy donors. Vbeta (60) and Jbeta (13) primers were used in the PCR. The protocol was immunoSEQ multiplex PCR, while the TCRdb copy is restricted to in-frame clones and leaves out a portion. In the table there are fewer than 250,000 clones, more than 65% of which are singletons. The sequencing sample was made of PBMCs. These receptors all come from a woman in her twenties or thirties in good health and CMV-seronegative.

This chain joins TRBV19 and TRBJ1-5, with TRBD1 identical over 10 bases. The V and J ends lost 5 bases and 11 bases, in that order; junction bases with no gene match: 15. Per germline, CDR1 LNHDA and CDR2 SQIVND (reference sequence). This CDR3 is built from 16 residues. The CDR3 DNA is TGTGCCAGTAGTCCCCACCCCGACAGGGGGCAAGGGACCCAGCATTTT. Translation gives CASSPHPDRGQGTQHF.

This clone has just a few counts. This chain links TRBV30 with TRBJ1-2; 10 nucleotides agree with TRBD1. Unmatched junction bases numbered 9, after V lost 7 bases and J lost 7 bases. The CDR3 totals 13 residues. In germline, CDR1 is GTSNPN, CDR2 SVGIG (reference sequence). The DNA of the CDR3 is TGTGCCTATTCCGGGACAGGGGCTGGTGGCTACACCTTC. It specifies CAYSGTGAGGYTF.

To note about this clone: Relative to the germline gene, one junction end is altered; a read error may explain this. The chain carries TRBV7-9 and TRBJ2-3; 11 bases are shared with TRBD2. The CDR3 runs to 16 residues. Germline assignment: CDR1 SEHNR and CDR2 FQNEAQ (reference sequence). As DNA, the CDR3 is TGTTCCAGCAGCCCACCGCTAGCGGGGGGTGTAAATACGCAGTATTTT. It codes for CSSSPPLAGGVNTQYF. Using reference TRBV7-9 and TRBJ2-3 for the parts outside the CDR3, the full variable domain is DTGVSQNPRHKITKRGQNVTFRCDPISEHNRLYWYRQTLGQGPEFLTYFQNEAQLEKSRLLSDRFSAERPKGSFSTLEIQRTEQGDSAMYLCSSSPPLAGGVNTQYFGPGTRLTVL.

Comments on this clone: The same CDR3 can be traced to other DNA sequences in this sample. This rearrangement joins TRBV11-3 to TRBJ2-2, with D unclear. V was pared by 1 base and J by 3 bases, with 6 bases between. There are 14 residues in the CDR3. Per germline, CDR1 SGHNT and CDR2 YENEEA. CDR3 loop: CASSLGRYTGELFF. CDR3 sequence (DNA): TGTGCCAGCAGCTTAGGGCGGTACACCGGGGAGCTGTTTTTT.

The rearrangement joins TRBV29-1 to TRBJ2-7; 11 bases are shared with TRBD2. Germline V gives CDR1 SQVTM, CDR2 ANQGSEA. CDR3 length: 14 amino acids. The ends lost 4 bases at V and 6 bases at J; junction bases unmatched: 8. The CDR3 nucleotides are TGCAGCGTTGTCGGTCTAGCGGGAGGTGGCGAGCAGTACTTC. Translation: CSVVGLAGGGEQYF.

This rearrangement joins TRBV10-3 to TRBJ1-2; D might be TRBD1 (5 bases). CDR3 length: 12 residues. In germline, CDR1 is ENHRY, CDR2 SYGVKD. V was clipped by 6 bases and J by 8 bases, with 13 bases between them. The CDR3 coding sequence is TGTGCCATCAGCGGGGGAGAGGAGGGCTACACCTTC. Encoded protein: CAISGGEEGYTF.

The chain uses TRBV6-6 and TRBJ2-1, with 9 nucleotides matching TRBD1. J lost 3 bases, V lost 9 bases, and 3 bases had no gene match. Germline CDR1 and CDR2: MNHNY and SVGAGI (reference sequence). There are 13 residues in the CDR3. CDR3 sequence reads: CARRGQGYNEQFF. For the CDR3, the DNA is TGTGCCAGACGGGGACAGGGCTACAATGAGCAGTTCTTC.

The chain carries TRBV2 and TRBJ1-2, with TRBD1 as a possible D gene (6 bases). Germline CDR1 is SNHLY and CDR2 is FYNNEI. V was trimmed by 5 bases and J by 7 bases, leaving 20 bases between them. The CDR3 has 15 amino acids. This CDR3 is CASSRQADIGLGYTF. As DNA, the CDR3 is TGTGCCAGCAGTCGACAGGCCGACATAGGACTTGGCTACACCTTC.